Sequencing of this T cell receptor (beta chain) was carried out in a study of T cells in Graves' hyperthyroidism and ophthalmopathy. This clonotype was detected many times. Its antigen remains unidentified. Diagnosis of hyperthyroidism was new in patients aged 18 to 65, and its duration was under 2 months. Patients with uncontrolled infections, other autoimmune diseases, pregnancy or lactation were excluded. Deletions cut 5 bases from V and 12 bases from J, with 20 bases between. Germline V gene sequence: CDR1 SGHTA, CDR2 FQGNSA. This CDR3 region has 14 residues. Study-wide points: The blood repertoire included most of the expanded thyroid clonotypes above 0.001.

RNA transcripts gave rise to amplified TCR beta CDR3 regions. The HTBI primer set drove a first-round RT-PCR of the TCR CDR3. TCRdb reprocessed the multiplex PCR reads via MiXCR and lists one record per CDR3 protein. The table records 500,000 to 750,000 distinct CDR3 sequences, 15% to 18% of them present only once. The sequence was obtained from a young woman with Graves' hyperthyroidism. The chain joins TRBV7-2 to TRBJ2-4; a weak D match, TRBD2 (6 bases). The sample was blood. The CDR3 coding sequence is TGTGCCAGCAGCCGGGACTGGATCCCCGGGACTCAGTACTTC. Protein sequence: CASSRDWIPGTQYF.